The entry below gives a single TCR beta chain sequence along with its context. The record originates from a study of blood T cell repertoires in COVID-19. The overall study: The United States, Italy and Spain provided the acute and convalescent COVID-19 samples. PBMCs, B-cell-depleted T cells, or T cells provided the cDNA or gDNA that made up the material.

Authors' data handling: Estimated nucleated cell counts came from reference gene primer amplification. Clones were read by immunoSEQ multiplex PCR, and TCRdb kept only the in-frame ones, dropping some. V and J calls and clone size are as listed in that table; D and trimming were resolved from the DNA. The repertoire holds 130,000 or so clones, 88% seen once, with more than 2.5% in the top ten. There are 17 residues in the CDR3. The V gene's germline CDR1 is SGHTA and CDR2 FQGNSA. V shed 3 bases and J shed 0 bases, with 12 bases lying between them. Patients at the Seattle site were enrolled during active infection and followed longitudinally.

Source material: peripheral blood. The rearrangement uses TRBV7-2 and TRBJ1-6; tentative D call: TRBD1 (5 bases). This clonotype originated in a human donor with COVID-19, enrolled during active disease. The donor label of this sample is uncertain. For the CDR3, the DNA is TGTGCCAGCAGCTTGGTTGGGGGGAGCTCCTATAATTCACCCCTCCACTTT. Protein: CASSLVGGSSYNSPLHF. Variable domain in full (rest from reference TRBV7-2 and TRBJ1-6): GAGVSQSPSNKVTEKGKDVELRCDPISGHTALYWYRQSLGQGLEFLIYFQGNSAPDKSGLPSDRFSAERTGGSVSTLTIQRTQQEDSAVYLCASSLVGGSSYNSPLHFGNGTRLTVT.